The 27 T cell receptor beta chains below come from one sample, sequenced in a study of T cells after yellow fever vaccination. One entry per CDR3 protein results from TCRdb running MiXCR on the 5' RACE reads. The data show 450,000 to 650,000 distinct CDR3 sequences, approximately 12% seen once. The source was PBMCs, collected on the day of the yellow fever booster vaccination. All receptors come from a man between 25 and 39 years old who received the YFV17D yellow fever vaccine.

This clonotype was picked up many times. The rearrangement joins TRBV5-1 to TRBJ2-7, with D tentatively TRBD2 (5 bases). Germline assignment: CDR1 SGHRS and CDR2 YFSETQ. CDR3 size: 15 residues. V was shortened by 6 bases and J by 5 bases, with 21 bases between the two germline ends. Here the CDR3 DNA reads TGCGCCAGCAACCCTCGGGTGGGAGATTGGGACGAGCAGTACTTC. Translation gives CASNPRVGDWDEQYF.

This chain links TRBV21-1 with TRBJ2-2; the table's D call, TRBD1, was not checked against the DNA. TRBV21-1 is a known pseudogene. The CDR3 length is 15 residues. The CDR3 DNA is TGTGCCAGCAGCACTCGGACAGGGAAGGACGGGGAGCTGTTTTTT. Amino acid sequence: CASSTRTGKDGELFF.

This clonotype was seen many times. The chain combines TRBV7-2 with TRBJ2-5; no definite D call. This CDR3 has 15 amino acids. V was trimmed by 2 bases and J by 2 bases, leaving 12 bases between them. Germline-derived CDR1 and CDR2 are SGHTA and FQGNSA. CDR3 protein: CASSLLGGTQETQYF. CDR3 DNA sequence: TGTGCCAGCAGCTTATTGGGCGGAACACAAGAGACCCAGTACTTC.

This chain uses TRBV7-3 with TRBJ2-2, with a tentative D call TRBD1 (5 bases). Between the trimmed V and J ends, which lost 5 bases and 1 base, there was a span of 14 bases. This CDR3 is 16 amino acids long. CDR1 SGHTA and CDR2 FQGTGA come from the germline V gene. Here the CDR3 reads CASSPQTAMNTGELFF. In DNA form, the CDR3 reads TGTGCCAGCAGCCCACAGACAGCTATGAACACCGGGGAGCTGTTTTTT.

This clonotype was detected ten times or more. J is TRBJ2-1 and V is TRBV9, with 7 nucleotides matching TRBD2. The CDR3 extends over 17 amino acids. Per germline, CDR1 SGDLS and CDR2 YYNGEE. The ends lost 1 base at V and 2 bases at J; junction bases unmatched: 9. CDR3 sequence: CASSVMSGVGAYNEQFF. CDR3 sequence (DNA): TGTGCCAGCAGCGTAATGAGCGGGGTGGGGGCCTACAATGAGCAGTTCTTC.

This chain joins TRBV5-1 and TRBJ2-1, with 8 positions matching TRBD2. Per the germline V gene, CDR1 is SGHRS and CDR2 is YFSETQ. The CDR3 is 16 amino acids. J gave up 2 bases and V 7 bases, and 11 bases lay outside the gene matches. Written as DNA, the CDR3 is TGCGCCAGCCGCAATTTGGGGACTAGGACCTACAATGAGCAGTTCTTC. It is translated as CASRNLGTRTYNEQFF.

This clonotype was counted between two and nine times. The chain uses TRBV19 and TRBJ1-4, with 9 bases identical to TRBD1. V lost 4 bases and J lost 4; bases outside the gene matches: 10. This CDR3 is 17 amino acids long. In germline, CDR1 is LNHDA, CDR2 SQIVND (reference sequence). CDR3: CASSKYRGRGINEKLFF. The CDR3 DNA reads as TGTGCCAGTAGTAAATACAGGGGGCGCGGTATTAATGAAAAACTGTTTTTT.

The CDR3 DNA reads TGTGCCAGCAGCCCACTCGTAGGGGACACCGGGGAGCTGTTTTTT. It encodes CASSPLVGDTGELFF. This rearrangement joins TRBV7-3 to TRBJ2-2, with D possibly being TRBD1 (5 bases). This CDR3 is built from 15 residues. Trimming cost V 5 bases and J 3 bases, with 13 bases left between them. Looked up from germline, CDR1 is SGHTA and CDR2 is FQGTGA.

The table lists this clonotype with a count of one. V is TRBV19 and J is TRBJ2-1; D tentatively fits TRBD1 or TRBD2 (7 bases each). The CDR3 contains 17 residues. The V and J ends lost 5 bases and 3 bases respectively, with 20 bases between them. The germline gives CDR1 LNHDA, CDR2 SQIVND (reference sequence). The CDR3 here is CASSPRGGTQSYNEQFF. The CDR3 DNA is TGTGCCAGTAGTCCCAGGGGGGGGACTCAAAGCTACAATGAGCAGTTCTTC. Variable domain in full (rest from reference TRBV19 and TRBJ2-1): DGGITQSPKYLFRKEGQNVTLSCEQNLNHDAMYWYRQDPGQGLRLIYYSQIVNDFQKGDIAEGYSVSREKKESFPLTVTSAQKNPTAFYLCASSPRGGTQSYNEQFFGPGTRLTVL.

This clonotype was detected a few times. The chain recombines TRBV2 with TRBJ2-6; no clear D. The CDR3 runs to 13 residues. Per germline, CDR1 SNHLY and CDR2 FYNNEI. V was clipped by 7 bases and J by 1 base, with 5 bases between them. CDR3 protein: CASMTSGANVLTF. The CDR3 DNA sequence: TGTGCCAGCATGACTTCTGGGGCCAACGTCCTGACTTTC.

This clonotype was picked up a small number of times. The genes are TRBV7-8 and TRBJ1-2; 11 bases map to TRBD1. CDR1 SGHVS and CDR2 FQNEAQ come from the germline V gene. The V gene end was trimmed by 5 bases and the J gene end by 3 bases; junction bases not matched to a gene: 8. This CDR3 is 16 amino acids long. DNA for the CDR3: TGTGCCAGCAGCCTCTCGGACAGGGGGCATGACTATGGCTACACCTTC. It translates to CASSLSDRGHDYGYTF.

The gene calls are TRBV4-2 and TRBJ2-7, with TRBD2 matching over 10 bases. J lost 2 bases, V lost 0 bases, and 7 bases had no gene match. There are 17 residues in the CDR3. From germline, CDR1 is LGHNA and CDR2 YNFKEQ. CDR3 coding DNA: TGTGCCAGCAGCCAAGACCCTAGCGGGAGAGACCCCTACGAGCAGTACTTC. Translated: CASSQDPSGRDPYEQYF.

This clonotype was recorded once. This chain uses TRBV11-2 with TRBJ2-2; D gene ambiguous. The CDR3 has 14 residues. The germline CDR1 and CDR2 sequences are SGHAT and FQNNGV. V was trimmed by 4 bases and J by 5 bases, leaving 11 bases between them. The CDR3 sequence: CASSSFSGTGELFF. DNA of the CDR3: TGTGCCAGCAGCTCATTCTCTGGGACCGGGGAGCTGTTTTTT.

This clonotype occurred a few times. The genes are TRBV12-3 or TRBV12-4 and TRBJ2-3; 7 nucleotides align to TRBD2. Trimming cost V 0 bases and J 5 bases; bases outside gene matches: 8. This CDR3 contains 16 residues. In DNA, the CDR3 is TGTGCCAGCAGTTTAGCGCCGGGAGGAATCTTAGATACGCAGTATTTT. This gives the protein CASSLAPGGILDTQYF.

This clonotype showed up just a few times. This chain links TRBV15 with TRBJ2-5; either TRBD1 or TRBD2 may supply D (5 bases each). Germline V gene lookup returns CDR1 LNHNV and CDR2 YYDKDF (reference sequence). There are 15 residues in the CDR3. V gave up 3 bases and J gave up 1 base, with 12 bases separating them. The CDR3 DNA sequence: TGTGCCACCAGCAGCATCAAGGGGACCCAAGAGACCCAGTACTTC. Protein product: CATSSIKGTQETQYF.

This clonotype was observed a few times. This chain uses TRBV14 with TRBJ1-2; D ambiguous. Per germline, CDR1 SGHDN and CDR2 FVKESK. V gave up 1 base and J gave up 2 bases, with 11 bases separating them. The CDR3 is made up of 15 amino acids. The chain's CDR3 is CASSQGGGMNYGYTF. For the CDR3, the DNA is TGTGCCAGCAGCCAAGGCGGAGGAATGAACTATGGCTACACCTTC.

The rearrangement links TRBV20-1 to TRBJ2-3, with TRBD2 matching 9 bases. Per the germline V gene, CDR1 is DFQATT and CDR2 is SNEGSKA (reference sequence). The CDR3 contains 15 residues. V was pared by 4 bases and J by 0 bases, with 5 bases of the junction left unmatched. Written as DNA, the CDR3 is TGCAGTGCTAATCGACTAGCGGCGAGCACAGATACGCAGTATTTT. Encoded protein: CSANRLAASTDTQYF.

This clonotype showed up just a few times. The chain is built from TRBV20-1 and TRBJ2-3; a weak D match, TRBD2 (5 bases). The CDR3 is 17 residues long. Per the germline V gene, CDR1 is DFQATT and CDR2 is SNEGSKA (reference sequence). V was shortened by 7 bases and J by 4 bases, with 27 bases between the two germline ends. The CDR3 spells CSGPRSTGIGNADTQYF. In DNA, the CDR3 is TGCAGTGGCCCTCGATCCACCGGGATCGGGAATGCAGATACGCAGTATTTT.

The chain couples TRBV20-1 to TRBJ2-1; 8 bases line up with TRBD2. CDR3 length: 15 residues. Trimming removed 0 bases from V and 5 bases from J; junction bases left unmatched: 6. Germline V lookup: CDR1 DFQATT, CDR2 SNEGSKA (reference sequence). The CDR3 region is CSARDPSLADNEQFF. The CDR3 DNA reads as TGCAGTGCTAGAGACCCATCACTAGCGGACAATGAGCAGTTCTTC.

This clonotype was picked up a small number of times. This rearrangement joins TRBV19 to TRBJ2-1; the D gene is possibly TRBD1 (6 bases). V was pared by 7 bases and J by 8 bases, with 18 bases between. The CDR3 runs 14 residues. CDR1 and CDR2 (germline): LNHDA, SQIVND (reference sequence). This chain's CDR3 is CASKQGPGVDEQFF. In DNA, the CDR3 is TGTGCCAGTAAACAGGGACCAGGCGTGGATGAGCAGTTCTTC.

V usage is TRBV5-1 and J usage is TRBJ1-1; 7 positions match TRBD1. V trimming: 1 base; J trimming: 3 bases; junction bases outside the gene matches: 6. The CDR3 is 15 amino acids. Germline loops: CDR1 SGHRS, CDR2 YFSETQ. The DNA for the CDR3 is TGCGCCAGCAGCTTGTCCCTCGACAGGGACACTGAAGCTTTCTTT. Protein product: CASSLSLDRDTEAFF.

The chain has TRBV5-1 and TRBJ2-4; the D gene is possibly TRBD2 (5 bases). This CDR3 comprises 12 residues. Trimming took 4 bases from V and 5 from J, leaving 7 bases between them. Germline-derived CDR1 and CDR2 are SGHRS and YFSETQ. CDR3 DNA: TGCGCCAGCAGCCCCGGGGAAAACATTCAGTACTTC. The encoded protein is CASSPGENIQYF.

Worth noting for this clonotype: The junction departs from germline at one end; a sequencing error may be responsible. V usage is TRBV20-1 and J usage is TRBJ2-3, with D maybe TRBD1 (5 bases). Per germline, CDR1 DFQATT and CDR2 SNEGSKA (reference sequence). CDR3 length: 13 amino acids. The CDR3 here is CSARKGGTDTQYF. The CDR3 coding sequence is TGCAGCGCTAGGAAAGGGGGCACAGATACGCAGTATTTT.

About this clonotype itself: One end of the junction is discordant with germline, which a read error may explain. This sequence joins TRBV29-1 and TRBJ2-7, with D maybe TRBD1 (5 bases). CDR3 length: 11 residues. Germline CDR1 and CDR2: SQVTM and ANQGSEA. CDR3 sequence: CSVGTGYKQYF. DNA of the CDR3: TGCAGCGTTGGAACAGGCTACAAGCAGTACTTC.

This sequence joins TRBV7-3 and TRBJ2-7; 7 nucleotides agree with TRBD1. The V segment lost 5 bases and the J segment 3 bases; nucleotides outside the gene matches: 13. The CDR3 runs 16 residues. The V gene's germline CDR1 is SGHTA and CDR2 FQGTGA. The CDR3 protein is CASSVSGTDSIYEQYF. The DNA for the CDR3 is TGTGCCAGCAGCGTATCGGGGACAGACTCAATCTACGAGCAGTACTTC.

The V and J genes are TRBV20-1 and TRBJ2-5; TRBD2 matches at 11 bases. V was pared by 2 bases and J by 9 bases, with 8 bases of the junction left unmatched. This CDR3 contains 14 residues. Germline V gene lookup returns CDR1 DFQATT and CDR2 SNEGSKA (reference sequence). CDR3 DNA: TGCAGTGCTAGAAGACTAGCGGGGCCAGGGGCCCAGTACTTC. The encoded protein is CSARRLAGPGAQYF.

A few counts support this clonotype. The gene calls are TRBV5-1 and TRBJ2-7; a weak D match, TRBD2 (6 bases). The V and J ends lost 2 bases and 4 bases respectively, with 13 bases between them. This CDR3 comprises 14 residues. The germline gives CDR1 SGHRS, CDR2 YFSETQ. CDR3 in DNA: TGCGCCAGCAGCTTAAGTCCGGGGAGGTACGAGCAGTACTTC. It yields the protein CASSLSPGRYEQYF.